This T cell receptor beta chain was sequenced during a study of CD8+CD57+ T cells in acquired aplastic anemia. Study-wide context: Mean DNA quantity obtained from sorted CD4+ and CD8+ cells was 3 to 3.5 ug.

Researchers used genomic DNA as the template to profile TCR beta VDJ and CDR3. TCRdb re-called the reads with MiXCR, one entry per CDR3 protein. The table records more than 40,000 distinct CDR3 sequences, roughly 69% of them present only once. The study, taken as a whole, reports: Patients and controls were not found to differ significantly in CD8+ Simpson's diversity. The study identified twenty-nine CD8+ CDR3 sequences shared by patients and controls.

This CDR3 is built from 13 residues. CDR1 SEHNR and CDR2 FQNEAQ come from the germline V gene (reference sequence). V was shortened by 5 bases and J by 4 bases, with 12 bases between the two germline ends. Comments on this clonotype: Its specificity is not known.

The V gene is TRBV7-9, the J gene TRBJ2-7, with unresolved D. The sequence derives from a human donor in good health, serving as a control. Sequencing used sorted CD4+, CD8+, or CD8+CD57+ T cells (not recorded which) from PBMCs. The CDR3 sequence is CASSQLDGYEQYF. The CDR3 DNA reads TGTGCCAGCAGCCAATTGGACGGTTACGAGCAGTACTTC.